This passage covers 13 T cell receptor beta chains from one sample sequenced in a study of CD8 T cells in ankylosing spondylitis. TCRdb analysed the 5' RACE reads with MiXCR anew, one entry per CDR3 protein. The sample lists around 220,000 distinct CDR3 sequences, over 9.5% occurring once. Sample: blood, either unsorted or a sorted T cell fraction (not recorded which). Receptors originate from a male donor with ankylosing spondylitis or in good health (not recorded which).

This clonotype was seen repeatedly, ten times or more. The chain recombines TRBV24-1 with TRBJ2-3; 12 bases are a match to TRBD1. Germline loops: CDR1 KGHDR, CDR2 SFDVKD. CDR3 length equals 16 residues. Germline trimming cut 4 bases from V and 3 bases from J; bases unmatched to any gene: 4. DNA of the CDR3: TGTGCCACCAGTGAGGGGACAGGGGGCATAACAGATACGCAGTATTTT. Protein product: CATSEGTGGITDTQYF.

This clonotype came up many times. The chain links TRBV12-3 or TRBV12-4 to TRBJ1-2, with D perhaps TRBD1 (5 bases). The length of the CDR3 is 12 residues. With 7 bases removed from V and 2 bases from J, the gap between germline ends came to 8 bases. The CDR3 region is CASTGVNYGYTF. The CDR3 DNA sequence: TGTGCCAGCACGGGGGTAAACTATGGCTACACCTTC.

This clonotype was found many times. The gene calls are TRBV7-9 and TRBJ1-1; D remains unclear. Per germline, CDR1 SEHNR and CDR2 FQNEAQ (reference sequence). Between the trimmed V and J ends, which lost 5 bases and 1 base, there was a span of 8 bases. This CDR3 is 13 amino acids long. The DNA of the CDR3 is TGTGCCAGCAGCCCTACTCAGAACACTGAAGCTTTCTTT. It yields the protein CASSPTQNTEAFF.

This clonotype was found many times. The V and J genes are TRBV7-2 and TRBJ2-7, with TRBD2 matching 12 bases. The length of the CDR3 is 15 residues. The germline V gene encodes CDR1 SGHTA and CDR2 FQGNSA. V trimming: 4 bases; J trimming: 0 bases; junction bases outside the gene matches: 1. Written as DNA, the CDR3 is TGTGCCAGCAGCTGGACTAGCGGGGTCTCCTACGAGCAGTACTTC. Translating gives CASSWTSGVSYEQYF.

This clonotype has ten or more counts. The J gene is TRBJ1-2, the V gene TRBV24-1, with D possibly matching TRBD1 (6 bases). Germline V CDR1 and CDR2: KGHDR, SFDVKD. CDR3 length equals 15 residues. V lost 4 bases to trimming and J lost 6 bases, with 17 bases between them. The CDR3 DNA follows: TGTGCCACCAGTGAGGCCCACAGGGAGTTGGATGGCTACACCTTC. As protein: CATSEAHRELDGYTF.

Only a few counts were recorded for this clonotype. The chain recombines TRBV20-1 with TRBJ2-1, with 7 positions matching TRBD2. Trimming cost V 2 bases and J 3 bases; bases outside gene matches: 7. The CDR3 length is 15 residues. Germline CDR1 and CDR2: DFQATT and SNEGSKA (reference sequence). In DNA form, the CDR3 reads TGCAGTGCTAGACATACTGGGAGGGGCTACAATGAGCAGTTCTTC. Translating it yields CSARHTGRGYNEQFF.

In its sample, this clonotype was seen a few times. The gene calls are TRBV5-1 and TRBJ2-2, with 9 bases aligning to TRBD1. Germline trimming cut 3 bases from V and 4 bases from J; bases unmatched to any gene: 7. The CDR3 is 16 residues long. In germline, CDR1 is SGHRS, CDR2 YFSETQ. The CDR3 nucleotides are TGCGCCAGCAGCTACGACCCGGGACAGGGCACCGGGGAGCTGTTTTTT. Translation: CASSYDPGQGTGELFF.

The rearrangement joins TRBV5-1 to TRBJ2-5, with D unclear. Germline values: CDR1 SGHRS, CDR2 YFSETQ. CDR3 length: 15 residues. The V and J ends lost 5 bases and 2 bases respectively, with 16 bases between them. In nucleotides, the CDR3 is TGCGCCAGCAGGCTAAGTGGGTTGGATCAAGAGACCCAGTACTTC. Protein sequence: CASRLSGLDQETQYF.

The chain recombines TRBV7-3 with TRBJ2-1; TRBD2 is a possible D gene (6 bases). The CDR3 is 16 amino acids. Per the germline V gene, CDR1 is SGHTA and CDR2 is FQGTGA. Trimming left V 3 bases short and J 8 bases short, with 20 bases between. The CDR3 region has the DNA TGTGCCAGCAGCTTGAGGCGGGGTGGTTTAGGTTATGAGCAGTTCTTC. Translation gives CASSLRRGGLGYEQFF.

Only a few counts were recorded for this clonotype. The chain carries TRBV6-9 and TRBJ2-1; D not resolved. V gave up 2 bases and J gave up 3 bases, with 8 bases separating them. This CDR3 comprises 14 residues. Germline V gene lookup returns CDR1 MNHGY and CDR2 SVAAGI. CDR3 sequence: CASSYEALYNEQFF. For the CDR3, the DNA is TGTGCCAGCAGTTATGAGGCCCTCTACAATGAGCAGTTCTTC.

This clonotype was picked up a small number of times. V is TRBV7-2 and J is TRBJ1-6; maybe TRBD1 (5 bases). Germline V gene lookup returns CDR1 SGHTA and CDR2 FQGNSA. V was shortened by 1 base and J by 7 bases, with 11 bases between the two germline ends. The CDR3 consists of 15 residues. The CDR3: CASSLGGTANSPLHF. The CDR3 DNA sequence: TGTGCCAGCAGCTTAGGGGGGACGGCCAATTCACCCCTCCACTTT. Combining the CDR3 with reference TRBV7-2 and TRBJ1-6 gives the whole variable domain GAGVSQSPSNKVTEKGKDVELRCDPISGHTALYWYRQSLGQGLEFLIYFQGNSAPDKSGLPSDRFSAERTGGSVSTLTIQRTQQEDSAVYLCASSLGGTANSPLHFGNGTRLTVT.

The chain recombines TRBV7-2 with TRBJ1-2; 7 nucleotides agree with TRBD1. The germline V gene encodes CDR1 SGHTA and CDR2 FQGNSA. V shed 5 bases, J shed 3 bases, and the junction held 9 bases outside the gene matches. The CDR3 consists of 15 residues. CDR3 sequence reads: CASSLTGNLDYGYTF. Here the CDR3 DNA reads TGTGCCAGCAGCCTGACAGGGAATTTGGACTATGGCTACACCTTC.

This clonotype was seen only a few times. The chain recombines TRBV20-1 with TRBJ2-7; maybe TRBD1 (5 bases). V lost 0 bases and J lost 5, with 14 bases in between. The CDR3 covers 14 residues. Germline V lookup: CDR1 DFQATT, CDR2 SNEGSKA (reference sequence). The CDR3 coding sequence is TGCAGTGCTAGAGATTACGGCAGGGTCGACGAGCAGTACTTC. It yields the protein CSARDYGRVDEQYF.